These 2 T cell receptor beta chains came from one sample sequenced in a study of blood T cell repertoires in COVID-19 (dated by TCRdb to the early 2020s). Libraries were prepared through the immunoSEQ multiplex PCR assay. As stored in TCRdb, this immuneACCESS dataset retains in-frame rearrangements with V and J assigned. A fraction of the clones does not appear; measured against another copy, unresolved V genes explain less than half of the discrepancy, and the remainder lacks a known reason. This sample comprises about 99,000 clones, around nine tenths of them detected only once. The ten most abundant clones make up around 3.3% of the sample. Sequenced material: peripheral blood. These receptors came from a man aged 50 to 60 in a cohort sampled during active COVID-19.

J is TRBJ2-1 and V is TRBV29-1; weak D call: TRBD2 (6 bases). The germline V gene encodes CDR1 SQVTM and CDR2 ANQGSEA. The length of the CDR3 is 13 residues. V gave up 0 bases and J gave up 4 bases, with 7 bases separating them. CDR3 in DNA: TGCAGCGTTGAAGATGGGACTTACAATGAGCAGTTCTTC. It codes for CSVEDGTYNEQFF.

This clone was recorded once. The chain combines TRBV6-5 with TRBJ2-7, with 8 positions matching TRBD1. Unmatched junction bases numbered 7, after V lost 2 bases and J lost 4 bases. Germline CDR1 reads MNHEY; CDR2 reads SVGAGI. The CDR3 covers 15 residues. The CDR3 DNA reads TGTGCCAGCAGTTACAGGCCGACAGGGGAGTACGAGCAGTACTTC. It is translated as CASSYRPTGEYEQYF.